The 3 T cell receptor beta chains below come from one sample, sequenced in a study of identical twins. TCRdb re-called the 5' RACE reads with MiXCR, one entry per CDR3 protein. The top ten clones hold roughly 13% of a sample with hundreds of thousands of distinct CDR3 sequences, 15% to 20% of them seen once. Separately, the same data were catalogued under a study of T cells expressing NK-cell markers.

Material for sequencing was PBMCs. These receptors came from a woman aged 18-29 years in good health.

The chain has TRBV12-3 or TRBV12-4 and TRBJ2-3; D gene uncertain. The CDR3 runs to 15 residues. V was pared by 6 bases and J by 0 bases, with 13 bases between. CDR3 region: CASSYPQSSTDTQYF. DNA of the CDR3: TGTGCCAGCAGCTATCCTCAATCTAGCACAGATACGCAGTATTTT.

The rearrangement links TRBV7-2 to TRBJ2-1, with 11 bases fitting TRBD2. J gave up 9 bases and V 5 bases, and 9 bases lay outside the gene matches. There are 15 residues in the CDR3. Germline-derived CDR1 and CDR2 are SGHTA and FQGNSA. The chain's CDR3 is CASSETSGNSGEQFF. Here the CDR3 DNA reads TGTGCCAGCAGCGAGACTAGCGGGAATTCCGGTGAGCAGTTCTTC.

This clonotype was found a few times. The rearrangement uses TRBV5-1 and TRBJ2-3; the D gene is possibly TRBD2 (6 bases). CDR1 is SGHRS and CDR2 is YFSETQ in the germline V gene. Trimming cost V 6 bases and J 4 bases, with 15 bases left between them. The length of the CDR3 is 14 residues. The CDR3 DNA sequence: TGCGCCAGCAATCGAGCGGGTGTGGCAGATACGCAGTATTTT. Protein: CASNRAGVADTQYF.